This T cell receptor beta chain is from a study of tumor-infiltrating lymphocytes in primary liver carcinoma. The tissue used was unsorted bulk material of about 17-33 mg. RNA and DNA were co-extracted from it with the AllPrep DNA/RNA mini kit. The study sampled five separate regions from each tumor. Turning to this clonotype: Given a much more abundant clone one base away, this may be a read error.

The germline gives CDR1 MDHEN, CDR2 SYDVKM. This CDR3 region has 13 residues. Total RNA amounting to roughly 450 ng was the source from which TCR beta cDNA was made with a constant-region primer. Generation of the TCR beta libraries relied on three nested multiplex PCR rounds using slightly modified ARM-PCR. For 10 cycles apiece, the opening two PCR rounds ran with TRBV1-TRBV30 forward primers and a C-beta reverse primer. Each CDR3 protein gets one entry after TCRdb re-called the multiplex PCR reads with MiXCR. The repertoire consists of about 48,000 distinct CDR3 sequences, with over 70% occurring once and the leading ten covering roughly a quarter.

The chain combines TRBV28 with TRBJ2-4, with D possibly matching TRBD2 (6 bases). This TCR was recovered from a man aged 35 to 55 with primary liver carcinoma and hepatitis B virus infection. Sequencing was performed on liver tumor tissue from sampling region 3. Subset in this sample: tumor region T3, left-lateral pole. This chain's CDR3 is CTSSLAVKNIQYF. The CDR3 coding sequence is TGTACCAGCAGTTTAGCGGTCAAAAACATTCAGTACTTC.